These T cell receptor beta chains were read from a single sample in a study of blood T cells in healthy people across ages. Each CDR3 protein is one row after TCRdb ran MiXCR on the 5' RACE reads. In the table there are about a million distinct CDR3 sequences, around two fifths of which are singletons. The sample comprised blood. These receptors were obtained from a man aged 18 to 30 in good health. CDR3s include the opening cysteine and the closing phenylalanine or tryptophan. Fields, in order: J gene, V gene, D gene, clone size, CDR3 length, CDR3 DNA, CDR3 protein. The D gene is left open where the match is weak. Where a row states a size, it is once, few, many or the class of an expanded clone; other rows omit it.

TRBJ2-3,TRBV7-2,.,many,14,TGTGCCAGCAGCCTCCAAGGGGGTGCAGATACGCAGTATTTT,CASSLQGGADTQYF
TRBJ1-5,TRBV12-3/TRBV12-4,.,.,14,TGTGCCAGCAGTTTCTCGGGAGAGGATCAGCCCCAGCATTTT,CASSFSGEDQPQHF
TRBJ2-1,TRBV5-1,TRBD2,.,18,TGCGCCAGCAGCCCGGGGACTAGCGGGGGCCTCTCCTACAATGAGGAGTTCTTC,CASSPGTSGGLSYNEEFF
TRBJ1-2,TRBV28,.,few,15,TGTGCCAGCAGCGGCCTTTGGACCTCTAACTATGGCTACACCTTC,CASSGLWTSNYGYTF
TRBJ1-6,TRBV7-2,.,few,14,TGTGCCAGCAGCCCCCGGAGAAATAATTCACCCCTCCACTTT,CASSPRRNNSPLHF
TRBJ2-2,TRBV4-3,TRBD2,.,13,TGCGCCAGCAGCCCCGGGGGGGACAGGGAGCTGTTTTTT,CASSPGGDRELFF
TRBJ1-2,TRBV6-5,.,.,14,TGTGCCAGCAGTTTTATAGGGGGTGGCTATGGCTACACCTTC,CASSFIGGGYGYTF
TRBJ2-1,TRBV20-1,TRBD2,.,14,TGCAGTGCTGGGACGACTAGCGGGGCCAATGAGCAGTTCTTC,CSAGTTSGANEQFF
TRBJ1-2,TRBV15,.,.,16,TGTGCCACCAGCAGAGTCACGTGGAACAGTAACTATGGCTACACCTTC,CATSRVTWNSNYGYTF
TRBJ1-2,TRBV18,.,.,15,TGTGCCAGCTCACCACCGGGCCAGGGGATTGATGGCTACACCTTC,CASSPPGQGIDGYTF
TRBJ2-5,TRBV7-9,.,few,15,TGTGCCAGCAGCTTATTTGGGAAGGGCTTGGAGACCCAGTACTTC,CASSLFGKGLETQYF
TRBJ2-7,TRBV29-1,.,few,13,TGCAGCGTTGAAAGGGGGTCCCCCTACGAGCAGTACTTC,CSVERGSPYEQYF
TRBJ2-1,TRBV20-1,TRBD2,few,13,TGCAGTGCAATAGCGGGGGGGCGGTATGAGCAGTTCTTC,CSAIAGGRYEQFF
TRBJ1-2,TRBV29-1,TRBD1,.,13,TGCAGCGTTGGGACAGGGGATGGCTATGGCTACACCTTC,CSVGTGDGYGYTF
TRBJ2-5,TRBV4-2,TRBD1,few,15,TGTGCCAGCAACCGACAGACAGGGTATGGAGAGACCCAGTACTTC,CASNRQTGYGETQYF
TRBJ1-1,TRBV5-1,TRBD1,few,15,TGCGCCAGCAGCTTGAGGGGACAGATGAACACTGAAGCTTTCTTT,CASSLRGQMNTEAFF
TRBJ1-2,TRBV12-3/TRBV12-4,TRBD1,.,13,TGTGCCAGCAGCCCAGGGGGCGCCTGGGGCTACACCTTC,CASSPGGAWGYTF
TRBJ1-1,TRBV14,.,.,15,TGTGCCAGCAGCCAAGAAAGCGGGGGATGGACTGAAGCTTTCTTT,CASSQESGGWTEAFF
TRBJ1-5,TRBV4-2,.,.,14,TGTGCCAGCAGCCAAGTGGGTTTCAATCAGCCCCAGCATTTT,CASSQVGFNQPQHF
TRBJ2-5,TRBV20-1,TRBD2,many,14,TGCAGTGCTACCCAGACTAGCGTGGAAGAGACCCAGTACTTC,CSATQTSVEETQYF
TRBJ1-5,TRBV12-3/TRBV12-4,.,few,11,TGTGCCAGCAGTTTGGGGTTAACCCAGCATTTT,CASSLGLTQHF
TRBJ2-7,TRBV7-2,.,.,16,TGTGCCAGCAGCCCCCCTGTGGGGGGAAGAGTGAATGAGCAGTACTTC,CASSPPVGGRVNEQYF
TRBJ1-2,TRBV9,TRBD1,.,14,TGTGCCAGCGGGTCCGGGACAGCTAACTATGGCTACACCTTC,CASGSGTANYGYTF
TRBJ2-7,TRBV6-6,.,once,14,TGTGCCAGCAGTTACTCGAATCTAGCCAAGGAGCAGTACTTC,CASSYSNLAKEQYF
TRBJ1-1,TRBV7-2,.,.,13,TGTGCCAGCAGCTTAGCGGAGCGGTCTGAAGCTTTCTTT,CASSLAERSEAFF
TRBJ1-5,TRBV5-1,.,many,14,TGCGCCAGCAGCTTGGGACACCCCAATCAGCCCCAGCATTTT,CASSLGHPNQPQHF
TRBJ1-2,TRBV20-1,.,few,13,TGCAGTGCTAGAGAAGGGATGGGGTATGGCTACACCTTC,CSAREGMGYGYTF
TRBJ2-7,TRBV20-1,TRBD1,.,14,TGCAGTGCCGTGACAGACAGGGTCACCTACGAGCAGTACTTC,CSAVTDRVTYEQYF
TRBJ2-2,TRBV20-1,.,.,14,TGCAGTGCTAGAGATGGGGAGGCGGCAGGGGAGCTGTTTTTT,CSARDGEAAGELFF
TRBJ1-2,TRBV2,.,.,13,TGTGCCAGGGGGGCCGGGGCCGACTATGGCTACACCTTC,CARGAGADYGYTF
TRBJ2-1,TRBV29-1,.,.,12,TGTAGCGCCCCCGACTATTTGGATGAGCAGTTCTTC,CSAPDYLDEQFF
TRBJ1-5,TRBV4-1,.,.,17,TGCGCCAGCAGCCAGATCGTCGGGGTGGATCTCAATCAGCCCCAGCATTTT,CASSQIVGVDLNQPQHF
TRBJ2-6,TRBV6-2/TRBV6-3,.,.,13,TGTGCCAGCACCCGCTTGAGGGCCAACGTCCTGACTTTC,CASTRLRANVLTF
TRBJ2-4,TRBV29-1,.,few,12,TGCAGCGGACTGAGCAGGGACAATGAGCAGTACTTC,CSGLSRDNEQYF
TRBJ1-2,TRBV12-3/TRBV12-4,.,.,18,TGTGCCAGCAGTTTAAACCCCAAAGGAGCTTTAACTAACTATGGCTACACCTTC,CASSLNPKGALTNYGYTF
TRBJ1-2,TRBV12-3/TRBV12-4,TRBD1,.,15,TGTGCCAGCACCCCGCGGGACAGGGGTAACTATGGCTACACCTTC,CASTPRDRGNYGYTF
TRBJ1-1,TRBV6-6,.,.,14,TGTGCCAGCAGTTACGAATTAGAGAACACTGAAGCTTTCTTT,CASSYELENTEAFF
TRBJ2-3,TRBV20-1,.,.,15,TGCAGTGCTAGAGATGGGGCAGAAAGCACAGATACGCAGTATTTT,CSARDGAESTDTQYF
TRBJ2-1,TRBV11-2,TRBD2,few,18,TGTGCCAGCAGCTTAGAGGCTAGCGGGCTAATCTCCTACAATGAGCAGTTCTTC,CASSLEASGLISYNEQFF
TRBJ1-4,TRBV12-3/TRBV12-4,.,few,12,TGTGCCAGCAGTCCCTGGACGGGGAAACTGTTTTTT,CASSPWTGKLFF
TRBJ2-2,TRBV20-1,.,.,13,TGCAGTGCTCCATTCAGGGTCACCGGGGAGCTGTTTTTT,CSAPFRVTGELFF
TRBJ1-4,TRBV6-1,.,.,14,TGTGCCAGCAGTGAATTTGGGACGCAGGAAAAACTGTTTTTT,CASSEFGTQEKLFF
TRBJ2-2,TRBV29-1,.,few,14,TGCAGCGTCCCCGGGACGAGGAACACCGGGGAGCTGTTTTTT,CSVPGTRNTGELFF
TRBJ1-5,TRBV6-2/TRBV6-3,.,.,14,TGTGCCAGCACTCCCGACAGGCCCGATCAGCCCCAGCATTTT,CASTPDRPDQPQHF
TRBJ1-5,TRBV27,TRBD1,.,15,TGTGCCAGCAGTGGCAGGGGGCTTCTGGATCAGCCCCAGCATTTT,CASSGRGLLDQPQHF
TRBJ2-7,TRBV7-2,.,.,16,TGTGCCAGCAGCCATGAACCGGGACAGGGACTAGGGGAGCAGTACTTC,CASSHEPGQGLGEQYF
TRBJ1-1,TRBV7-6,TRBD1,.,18,TGTGCCAGCAGCTTAGTGGGGACAGGGGGCACCCGAGTCACTGAAGCTTTCTTT,CASSLVGTGGTRVTEAFF
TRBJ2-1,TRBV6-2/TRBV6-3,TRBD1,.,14,TGTGCCAGCAGTGGGACAGGGCGGGACAATGGGCAGTTCTTC,CASSGTGRDNGQFF
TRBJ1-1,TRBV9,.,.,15,TGTGCCAGCAGCGTAGATGTAGGGTTAGGCACTGAAGCTTTCTTT,CASSVDVGLGTEAFF
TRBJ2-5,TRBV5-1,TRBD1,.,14,TGCGCCAGCAGCCTCCTGGACAGGCAAGAGACCCAGTACTTC,CASSLLDRQETQYF
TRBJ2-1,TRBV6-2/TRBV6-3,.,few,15,TGTGCCAGCAGTCGGACAGACCCCTCCTACAATGAGCAGTTCTTC,CASSRTDPSYNEQFF
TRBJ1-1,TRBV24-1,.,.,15,TGTGCCACCAGTGATGGGGGAGCCACGAACACTGAAGCTTTCTTT,CATSDGGATNTEAFF
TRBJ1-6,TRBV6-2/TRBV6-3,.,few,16,TGTGCCAGCAGTTACCATTTTACAGGCCTCGATTCACCCCTCCACTTT,CASSYHFTGLDSPLHF
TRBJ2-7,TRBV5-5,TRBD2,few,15,TGTGCCAGCAGCTTCTTACCGGGGGGGATATACGAGCAGTACTTC,CASSFLPGGIYEQYF